The 21 T cell receptor beta chains presented below share a single source sample, sequenced in a study of OX40 agonist ivuxolimab in advanced cancers. Library construction relied on the immunoSEQ multiplex PCR assay. This is the immuneACCESS table as TCRdb keeps it, with only in-frame sequences that have V and J called. A part of the clones is gone; compared with another copy, unresolved V genes explain less than half, and the rest is unexplained. Present in this sample are tens of thousands of clones, about 86% of which were seen just once. The ten largest account for roughly 1.7% of the sample. This specimen was CD4+ or CD8+ T cells sorted from blood, taken in a trial of the OX40 agonist ivuxolimab. These receptors originate from an adult with an advanced solid tumor such as melanoma, head and neck, liver or kidney cancer.

The sample holds one count of this clone. The rearrangement uses TRBV6-1 and TRBJ1-2; TRBD1 agrees at 7 bases. V dropped 6 bases and J dropped 3; count of bases not matched to a gene: 10. This CDR3 has 15 residues. The germline gives CDR1 MNHNS, CDR2 SASEGT. CDR3 residues: CASSGSWTGYYGYTF. The CDR3 bases are TGTGCCAGCAGCGGGAGTTGGACAGGCTACTATGGCTACACCTTC.

The chain combines TRBV2 with TRBJ1-5; perhaps TRBD1 as D (5 bases). Germline V CDR1 and CDR2: SNHLY, FYNNEI. Trimming removed 4 bases at V and 4 bases at J, with 11 bases between. This CDR3 spans 14 amino acids. The CDR3 reads CASSVRQYNQPQHF. The CDR3 DNA is TGTGCCAGCAGTGTTAGACAGTATAATCAGCCCCAGCATTTT.

This clone was detected only a few times. This sequence joins TRBV7-2 and TRBJ2-1; D is unclear. The ends were cut back, 5 bases at V and 12 bases at J, with 14 bases in the middle. Per the germline V gene, CDR1 is SGHTA and CDR2 is FQGNSA. CDR3 size: 12 residues. The CDR3, as DNA: TGTGCCAGCAGCCTTCCTCAGCCCTGGCAGTTCTTC. Its protein product is CASSLPQPWQFF.

The chain links TRBV5-4 to TRBJ2-3; 11 bases fit TRBD2. The J segment lost 5 bases and the V segment lost 0 bases, leaving 8 bases of the junction unmatched. This CDR3 comprises 17 residues. Germline V lookup: CDR1 SGHNT, CDR2 YYREEE (reference sequence). CDR3 DNA sequence: TGTGCCAGCAGCTTGGGACTAGCGGGATCGTCGGGAGATACGCAGTATTTT. This encodes CASSLGLAGSSGDTQYF. Based on the CDR3 plus reference TRBV5-4 and TRBJ2-3, the full variable domain is ETGVTQSPTHLIKTRGQQVTLRCSSQSGHNTVSWYQQALGQGPQFIFQYYREEENGRGNFPPRFSGLQFPNYSSELNVNALELDDSALYLCASSLGLAGSSGDTQYFGPGTRLTVL.

This clone was picked up one time. The chain couples TRBV10-1 to TRBJ1-2; no clear D. The V end was cut by 6 bases, the J end by 1 base, with 9 bases between. CDR3 length: 13 amino acids. Germline V lookup: CDR1 WNHNN, CDR2 SYGVQD (reference sequence). CDR3 protein: CASRREFNYGYTF. The CDR3 coding sequence is TGCGCCAGCAGGAGGGAATTTAACTATGGCTACACCTTC.

The chain couples TRBV5-4 to TRBJ2-2; perhaps D is TRBD1 or TRBD2 (5 bases each). Per germline, CDR1 SGHNT and CDR2 YYREEE (reference sequence). CDR3 length: 15 residues. Trimming took 1 base from V and 1 from J, leaving 8 bases between them. The CDR3 DNA sequence: TGTGCCAGCAGCTTGATGGGGGTGAACACCGGGGAGCTGTTTTTT. Translation gives CASSLMGVNTGELFF.

The chain has TRBV5-1 and TRBJ2-4; 8 bases fit TRBD2. The CDR3 extends over 16 amino acids. V was pared by 3 bases and J by 1 base, with 6 bases of the junction left unmatched. The germline V gene encodes CDR1 SGHRS and CDR2 YFSETQ. The CDR3 coding sequence is TGCGCCAGCAGCTGGGCGGCTAGCGGGGCCAAAAACATTCAGTACTTC. Its protein is CASSWAASGAKNIQYF.

Relative to its sample, this clone is medium-sized. The V gene is TRBV2, the J gene TRBJ1-1, with TRBD1 identical over 8 bases. The CDR3 has 14 residues. CDR1 and CDR2 from the germline V gene are SNHLY and FYNNEI. V shed 7 bases, J shed 5 bases, and the junction held 9 bases outside the gene matches. In nucleotides, the CDR3 is TGTGCCAGCACCCTCGCCCAGGGGGCGACTGAAGCTTTCTTT. Its protein is CASTLAQGATEAFF.

This clone was observed a single time. The conserved final phenylalanine or tryptophan is absent from the CDR3, which likely points to a read error. This sequence joins TRBV14 and TRBJ2-4; 9 nucleotides agree with TRBD1. CDR1 is SGHDN and CDR2 is FVKESK in the germline V gene. The CDR3 has 15 residues. The CDR3 nucleotides read TGTGCCGGCAGCCGAGGGACAGGGAACAAGAACATTCAGTACCTC. This translates into CAGSRGTGNKNIQYL.

The rearrangement uses TRBV7-2 and TRBJ2-2; D may be TRBD1 or TRBD2 (5 bases each). CDR1 SGHTA and CDR2 FQGNSA come from the germline V gene. The V end was cut by 6 bases, the J end by 6 bases, with 11 bases between. This CDR3 is built from 13 residues. DNA of the CDR3: TGTGCCAGCAGTTCCGGGGCCCCCGGGGAGCTGTTTTTT. It is translated as CASSSGAPGELFF.

The gene calls are TRBV7-6 and TRBJ1-4, with D perhaps matching TRBD1 (6 bases). Trimming removed 3 bases at V and 4 bases at J, with 18 bases between. CDR3 length: 17 residues. Germline-derived CDR1 and CDR2 are SGHVS and FNYEAQ. The CDR3 reads CASSFHPRGQLNEKLFF. CDR3 nucleotides: TGTGCCAGCAGCTTCCACCCCCGTGGACAGCTTAATGAAAAACTGTTTTTT.

This clone was seen only once. The gene calls are TRBV30 and TRBJ1-3; 9 bases match TRBD1. Germline V gives CDR1 GTSNPN, CDR2 SVGIG (reference sequence). Germline trimming cut 1 base from V and 9 bases from J; bases unmatched to any gene: 10. The CDR3 loop spans 15 amino acids. This CDR3 is CAWSAKDRGGGTIYF. The CDR3 DNA follows: TGTGCCTGGAGTGCTAAGGACAGGGGCGGGGGCACCATATATTTT.

This clone appeared a few times. The rearrangement links TRBV30 to TRBJ1-1; D remains unclear. This CDR3 is 11 amino acids long. CDR1 GTSNPN and CDR2 SVGIG come from the germline V gene (reference sequence). With 0 bases removed from V and 7 bases from J, the gap between germline ends came to 6 bases. CDR3 DNA sequence: TGTGCCTGGAGTGTAGGTATTGAAGCTTTCTTT. This sequence encodes CAWSVGIEAFF.

V is TRBV30 and J is TRBJ1-6, with D possibly being TRBD1 (5 bases). Trimming removed 4 bases at V and 10 bases at J, with 20 bases between. The CDR3 covers 15 residues. Germline lookup yields CDR1 GTSNPN and CDR2 SVGIG (reference sequence). The CDR3 region has the DNA TGTGCCTGGATACCAAAGGGACCCCAAGGGTCACCCCTCCACTTT. Amino acids: CAWIPKGPQGSPLHF.

The chain has TRBV7-3 and TRBJ2-7, with TRBD1 matching 9 bases. The CDR3 totals 15 residues. J gave up 3 bases and V 5 bases, and 8 bases lay outside the gene matches. From germline, CDR1 is SGHTA and CDR2 FQGTGA. The CDR3 DNA reads TGTGCCAGCAGCGTTGCCGGGACAGGGAGCTACGAGCAGTACTTC. It yields the protein CASSVAGTGSYEQYF.

The chain is built from TRBV30 and TRBJ2-7; the match to TRBD1 covers 7 bases. This CDR3 is 13 amino acids long. Germline CDR1 is GTSNPN and CDR2 is SVGIG (reference sequence). The trim removed 5 bases at V and 0 bases at J, leaving 4 bases unmatched. CDR3 in amino acids: CAWARGSSYEQYF. The CDR3 DNA reads TGTGCCTGGGCCAGGGGGAGCTCCTACGAGCAGTACTTC. Drawing the rest from reference TRBV30 and TRBJ2-7, the complete variable domain is SQTIHQWPATLVQPVGSPLSLECTVEGTSNPNLYWYRQAAGRGLQLLFYSVGIGQISSEVPQNLSASRPQDRQFILSSKKLLLSDSGFYLCAWARGSSYEQYFGPGTRLTVT.

V gene TRBV7-9 combines with J gene TRBJ1-2; 7 positions match TRBD1. Germline V gene sequence: CDR1 SEHNR, CDR2 FQNEAQ (reference sequence). This CDR3 is built from 13 residues. The ends lost 5 bases at V and 8 bases at J; junction bases unmatched: 8. The CDR3 DNA is TGTGCCAGCAGCCCAACAGGGGAAGGAGGCTACACCTTC. Translating it yields CASSPTGEGGYTF.

The rearrangement uses TRBV19 and TRBJ1-4; a weak D match, TRBD1 (6 bases). CDR1 is LNHDA and CDR2 is SQIVND in the germline V gene (reference sequence). The CDR3 contains 14 residues. V was cut by 4 bases and J by 6 bases, with 12 bases left in between. The CDR3: CASSRPPGDEKLFF. As DNA, the CDR3 is TGTGCCAGTAGTAGGCCGCCAGGGGATGAAAAACTGTTTTTT.

This chain connects TRBV18 to TRBJ2-3, with 14 bases lining up with TRBD2. CDR3 length: 18 amino acids. Germline V lookup: CDR1 KGHSH, CDR2 LQKENI. After removal of 4 bases from V and 2 bases from J, the junction contained 8 bases not matched to a gene. CDR3 in amino acids: CASSLFRTSGGSTDTQYF. The CDR3 coding sequence is TGTGCCAGCTCACTCTTTCGGACTAGCGGGGGGTCCACAGATACGCAGTATTTT.

The CDR3 coding sequence is TGTGCCAGCAGACCTGCAGATAACGGCCTCTTTTATGGCTACACCTTC. Its translation is CASRPADNGLFYGYTF. The chain employs TRBV28 and TRBJ1-2; no reliable D call. The CDR3 covers 16 residues. Germline V lookup: CDR1 MDHEN, CDR2 SYDVKM. The germline V and J ends were trimmed by 6 bases and 5 bases, with 22 bases remaining between them.

In the case of this clone: This specimen includes other DNA sequences encoding the same CDR3. The V gene is TRBV5-1, the J gene TRBJ2-5, with a tentative D call TRBD1 (5 bases). The germline CDR1 and CDR2 sequences are SGHRS and YFSETQ. The germline V and J ends were trimmed by 0 bases and 3 bases, with 12 bases remaining between them. There are 15 residues in the CDR3. CDR3 in DNA: TGCGCCAGCAGCTTGGCGGGCAGGGAAGAAGAGACCCAGTACTTC. Amino acid sequence: CASSLAGREEETQYF. Variable domain in full (rest from reference TRBV5-1 and TRBJ2-5): KAGVTQTPRYLIKTRGQQVTLSCSPISGHRSVSWYQQTPGQGLQFLFEYFSETQRNKGNFPGRFSGRQFSNSRSEMNVSTLELGDSALYLCASSLAGREEETQYFGPGTRLLVL.